This T cell receptor beta chain is from a study of blood T cell repertoires in COVID-19. Study information: Samples taken during acute and convalescent COVID-19 were collected in the United States, Italy and Spain. Nucleic acid was either cDNA or gDNA, and it came from T cells, B-cell-depleted T cells, or PBMCs.

CDR1 and CDR2 from the germline V gene are MGHRA and YSYEKL. This CDR3 has 16 amino acids. V gave up 3 bases and J gave up 3 bases, with 17 bases separating them. In the source study's methods: Estimation of nucleated cell counts relied on the amplification of reference gene primers. Generated by immunoSEQ multiplex PCR, the TCRdb table keeps only in-frame clones and is missing some. The V and J calls and the clone size are those of that table, but D and trimming were determined from the DNA. The sample carries hundreds of thousands of clones, around 84% recorded once. Sequenced sample: peripheral blood. The chain has TRBV4-1 and TRBJ1-1; possible D gene TRBD1, 6 bases. The receptor was isolated from a man aged 35 to 55 with acute or convalescent COVID-19. DNA of the CDR3: TGCGCCAGCAGCCACCCCAAAACGGGACACCACACTGAAGCTTTCTTT. It translates to CASSHPKTGHHTEAFF.